This passage covers 17 T cell receptor beta chains from one sample sequenced in a study of T cell changes during pregnancy in multiple sclerosis. The protocol was immunoSEQ multiplex PCR, while the TCRdb copy is restricted to in-frame clones and leaves out a portion. Among around 50,000 clones listed, 80% to 90% were seen once. Sample: CD8+ T cells from peripheral blood mononuclear cells, taken in the second trimester of pregnancy. These receptors all stem from a female donor with multiple sclerosis, enrolled in a pregnancy study.

This chain links TRBV2 with TRBJ1-1, with D perhaps matching TRBD1 (5 bases). The CDR3 totals 14 residues. CDR1 is SNHLY and CDR2 is FYNNEI in the germline V gene. The ends were cut back, 8 bases at V and 6 bases at J, with 19 bases in the middle. The CDR3 bases are TGTGCCAGCCTATTACTCGACGGACACCCTGAAGCTTTCTTT. This sequence encodes CASLLLDGHPEAFF.

This sequence joins TRBV13 and TRBJ2-3; 8 nucleotides align to TRBD2. The CDR3 extends over 16 amino acids. The germline CDR1 and CDR2 sequences are PRHDT and FYEKMQ (reference sequence). After removal of 7 bases from V and 4 bases from J, the junction contained 13 bases not matched to a gene. CDR3 amino acids: CASTHSGTRFADTQYF. The CDR3 DNA sequence: TGTGCCAGCACCCATTCCGGGACTAGATTTGCAGATACGCAGTATTTT.

The rearrangement links TRBV27 to TRBJ1-2; D is undetermined. The CDR3 contains 13 residues. Germline V gene sequence: CDR1 MNHEY, CDR2 SMNVEV (reference sequence). Trimming removed 3 bases from V and 4 bases from J, with 9 bases in between. CDR3 DNA sequence: TGTGCCAGCAGTTTGGAGGGTTCCTATGGCTACACCTTC. Its translation: CASSLEGSYGYTF.

The chain uses TRBV4-1 and TRBJ2-3, with a possible D match to TRBD1 (6 bases). V was trimmed by 4 bases and J by 0 bases, leaving 11 bases between them. Germline values: CDR1 MGHRA, CDR2 YSYEKL. The CDR3 is 15 residues long. The CDR3 loop reads CASSPWDTSTDTQYF. CDR3 nucleotides: TGCGCCAGCAGCCCGTGGGACACCAGCACAGATACGCAGTATTTT.

In regard to this clone: One junction end does not reproduce the germline sequence, and a read error may be involved. V usage is TRBV5-8 and J usage is TRBJ1-2; D not resolved. The CDR3 is 9 residues long. Germline values: CDR1 SGHTS, CDR2 YDEGEE. The CDR3 spells CASSPVEAF. The CDR3 region has the DNA TGTGCCAGCAGCCCGGTTGAGGCCTTC.

The gene calls are TRBV9 and TRBJ2-3; the match to TRBD2 covers 10 bases. This CDR3 comprises 19 residues. From germline, CDR1 is SGDLS and CDR2 YYNGEE. V lost 3 bases and J lost 0; bases outside the gene matches: 13. This chain's CDR3 is CASSANPERGGQSTDTQYF. CDR3 coding DNA: TGTGCCAGCAGCGCCAACCCGGAGCGGGGGGGCCAGAGCACAGATACGCAGTATTTT.

The V gene is TRBV29-1, the J gene TRBJ2-1; a possible D gene is TRBD1 (5 bases). CDR1 and CDR2 (germline): SQVTM, ANQGSEA. V lost 3 bases and J 2 bases, leaving 11 bases between the germline ends. There are 14 residues in the CDR3. Written as DNA, the CDR3 is TGCAGCGTTGATCAGGGATGGACCTACAATGAGCAGTTCTTC. It yields the protein CSVDQGWTYNEQFF.

The chain couples TRBV29-1 to TRBJ1-1; TRBD1 is a possible D gene (5 bases). Germline values: CDR1 SQVTM, CDR2 ANQGSEA. The ends were cut back, 1 base at V and 0 bases at J, with 9 bases in the middle. The CDR3 totals 14 residues. The DNA of the CDR3 is TGCAGCGTTGAAGTGGGACTCATGAACACTGAAGCTTTCTTT. Protein: CSVEVGLMNTEAFF.

V gene TRBV29-1 combines with J gene TRBJ2-7; 8 nucleotides align to TRBD2. Germline V lookup: CDR1 SQVTM, CDR2 ANQGSEA. V gave up 4 bases and J gave up 6 bases; unmatched junction bases: 8. The CDR3 covers 13 residues. DNA for the CDR3: TGCAGCGTTGCGGGGGGGAGTCGCAGCGAGCAGTACTTC. Amino acids: CSVAGGSRSEQYF.

In this sample, this clone turned up a few times. The chain is built from TRBV9 and TRBJ1-5; TRBD1 aligns across 9 bases. The J segment lost 2 bases and the V segment lost 0 bases, leaving 6 bases of the junction unmatched. In germline, CDR1 is SGDLS, CDR2 YYNGEE. The length of the CDR3 is 17 residues. The CDR3 sequence is CASSVAKQGARNQPQHF. The CDR3 region has the DNA TGTGCCAGCAGCGTAGCTAAACAGGGGGCGCGCAATCAGCCCCAGCATTTT.

The chain employs TRBV27 and TRBJ2-5, with 7 nucleotides matching TRBD2. The trim removed 6 bases at V and 1 base at J, leaving 14 bases unmatched. CDR3 size: 17 residues. Germline V CDR1 and CDR2: MNHEY, SMNVEV (reference sequence). CDR3 region: CASRGTTKNEFQETQYF. CDR3 nucleotide sequence: TGTGCCAGCAGGGGGACTACTAAAAACGAATTCCAAGAGACCCAGTACTTC.

V gene TRBV10-2 combines with J gene TRBJ1-2; D is perhaps TRBD1 (5 bases). The V end lost 7 bases, the J end lost 4 bases, and 19 bases lay between the germline ends. Germline V gene sequence: CDR1 WSHSY, CDR2 SAAADI. The CDR3 spans 15 residues. Written as DNA, the CDR3 is TGCGCCAGCACGGGGGGGGTGGGGGATCCCTATGGCTACACCTTC. Translation: CASTGGVGDPYGYTF.

The chain links TRBV4-1 to TRBJ2-3; TRBD2 matches at 11 bases. The CDR3 loop spans 16 amino acids. J lost 1 base, V lost 5 bases, and 5 bases had no gene match. From germline, CDR1 is MGHRA and CDR2 YSYEKL. The CDR3 here is CASSILTSGGTDTQYF. Here the CDR3 DNA reads TGCGCCAGCAGCATCCTGACTAGCGGGGGCACAGATACGCAGTATTTT.

Only a few counts were recorded for this clone. J is TRBJ2-7 and V is TRBV7-9; TRBD1 agrees at 8 bases. The junction had 7 bases not matched to a gene; V was cut back by 3 bases and J by 3 bases. CDR1 SEHNR and CDR2 FQNEAQ come from the germline V gene (reference sequence). The CDR3 has 15 residues. The CDR3 region has the DNA TGTGCCAGCAGCTTGTCAGGGGGCCCGGTCTACGAGCAGTACTTC. This translates into CASSLSGGPVYEQYF.

This clone turned up a few times. The J gene is TRBJ2-3, the V gene TRBV25-1, with D maybe TRBD2 (5 bases). The CDR3 runs 14 residues. Germline CDR1 MGHDK, CDR2 SYGVNS. Trimming stripped 0 bases from V and 2 bases from J, with 6 bases between. CDR3 coding DNA: TGTGCCAGCAGTGAATATCGGGACACAGATACGCAGTATTTT. As protein: CASSEYRDTDTQYF.

The chain couples TRBV2 to TRBJ1-1, with D possibly matching TRBD1 (5 bases). Germline CDR1 reads SNHLY; CDR2 reads FYNNEI. Trimming stripped 4 bases from V and 5 bases from J, with 14 bases between. This CDR3 contains 14 residues. The CDR3 loop is CASSGGGLETEAFF. Here the CDR3 DNA reads TGTGCCAGCAGTGGGGGGGGGTTAGAGACTGAAGCTTTCTTT.

This clone occurred a few times. V usage is TRBV21-1 and J usage is TRBJ1-1. TRBV21-1 is a pseudogene locus. The CDR3 runs 14 residues. This chain's CDR3 is CASSKDFQNTEAFF. The CDR3, as DNA: TGTGCCAGCAGCAAAGACTTCCAGAACACTGAAGCTTTCTTT.